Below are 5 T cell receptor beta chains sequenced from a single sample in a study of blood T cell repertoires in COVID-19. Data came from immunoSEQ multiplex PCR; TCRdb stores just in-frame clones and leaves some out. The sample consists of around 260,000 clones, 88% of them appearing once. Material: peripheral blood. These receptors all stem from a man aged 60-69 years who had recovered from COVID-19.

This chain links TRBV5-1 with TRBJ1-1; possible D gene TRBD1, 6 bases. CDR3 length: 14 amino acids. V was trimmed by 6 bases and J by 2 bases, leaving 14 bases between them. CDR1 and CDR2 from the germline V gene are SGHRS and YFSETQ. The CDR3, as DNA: TGCGCCAGCACCCTGTCGGACAGTAACACTGAAGCTTTCTTT. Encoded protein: CASTLSDSNTEAFF.

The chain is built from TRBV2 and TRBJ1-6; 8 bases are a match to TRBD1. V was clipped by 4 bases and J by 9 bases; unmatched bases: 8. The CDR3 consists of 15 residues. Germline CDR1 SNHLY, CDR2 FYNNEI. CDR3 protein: CASSAGQGQGSPLHF. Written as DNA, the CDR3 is TGTGCCAGCAGTGCTGGACAGGGCCAAGGTTCACCCCTCCACTTT.

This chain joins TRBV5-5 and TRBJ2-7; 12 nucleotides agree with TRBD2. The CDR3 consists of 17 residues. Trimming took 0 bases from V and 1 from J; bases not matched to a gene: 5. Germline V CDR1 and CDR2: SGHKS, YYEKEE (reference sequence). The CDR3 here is CASSLDRLAGESYEQYF. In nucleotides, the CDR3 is TGTGCCAGCAGCTTGGACAGACTAGCGGGGGAGTCCTACGAGCAGTACTTC.

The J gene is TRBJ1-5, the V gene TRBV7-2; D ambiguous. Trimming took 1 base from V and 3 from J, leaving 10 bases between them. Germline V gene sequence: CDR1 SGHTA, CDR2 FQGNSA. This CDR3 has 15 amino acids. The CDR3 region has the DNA TGTGCCAGCAGCTTAGTGAGGGAATTCAATCAGCCCCAGCATTTT. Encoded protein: CASSLVREFNQPQHF. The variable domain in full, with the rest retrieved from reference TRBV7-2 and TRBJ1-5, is GAGVSQSPSNKVTEKGKDVELRCDPISGHTALYWYRQSLGQGLEFLIYFQGNSAPDKSGLPSDRFSAERTGGSVSTLTIQRTQQEDSAVYLCASSLVREFNQPQHFGDGTRLSIL.

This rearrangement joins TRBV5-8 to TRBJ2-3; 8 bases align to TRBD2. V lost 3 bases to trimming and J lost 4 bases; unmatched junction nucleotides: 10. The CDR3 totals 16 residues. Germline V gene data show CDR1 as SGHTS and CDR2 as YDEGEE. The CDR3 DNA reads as TGTGCCAGCAGCTCCCTCTCGGGGGGGGGTCCAGATACGCAGTATTTT. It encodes CASSSLSGGGPDTQYF.